This TCR beta chain derives from a study of T cells after yellow fever vaccination. Regarding the study as a whole: In FACS-sorted repertoires, abundant clonotypes from the bulk population could appear as contaminants. Clonotypes found in both CD4 and CD8 compartments made up a small share. The booster saw the reappearance of most primary-vaccination clones (about 95% CD4, around 90% CD8). Peak timing came faster in the weaker secondary response, day 5 versus 15.

This clonotype was counted only a few times. Its specificity is not known. Each CDR3 protein gets one entry after TCRdb re-called the 5' RACE reads with MiXCR. The sample includes some 350,000 distinct CDR3 sequences, around 6.4% of them seen just once. This material consisted of PBMCs, taken 5 days after the yellow fever booster vaccination. The TCR originated in a man aged 30-40 years who received the YFV17D yellow fever vaccine.

Here the CDR3 reads CASSPSGTVNNEQFF. CDR3 in DNA: TGTGCCAGCAGCCCGTCCGGGACAGTGAACAATGAGCAGTTCTTC. The rearrangement uses TRBV9 and TRBJ2-1; 7 bases match TRBD1. The germline CDR1 and CDR2 sequences are SGDLS and YYNGEE. The trim removed 4 bases at V and 5 bases at J, leaving 9 bases unmatched. CDR3 size: 15 residues. Supplemented by reference TRBV9 and TRBJ2-1, the full variable domain reads DSGVTQTPKHLITATGQRVTLRCSPRSGDLSVYWYQQSLDQGLQFLIQYYNGEERAKGNILERFSAQQFPDLHSELNLSSLELGDSALYFCASSPSGTVNNEQFFGPGTRLTVL.